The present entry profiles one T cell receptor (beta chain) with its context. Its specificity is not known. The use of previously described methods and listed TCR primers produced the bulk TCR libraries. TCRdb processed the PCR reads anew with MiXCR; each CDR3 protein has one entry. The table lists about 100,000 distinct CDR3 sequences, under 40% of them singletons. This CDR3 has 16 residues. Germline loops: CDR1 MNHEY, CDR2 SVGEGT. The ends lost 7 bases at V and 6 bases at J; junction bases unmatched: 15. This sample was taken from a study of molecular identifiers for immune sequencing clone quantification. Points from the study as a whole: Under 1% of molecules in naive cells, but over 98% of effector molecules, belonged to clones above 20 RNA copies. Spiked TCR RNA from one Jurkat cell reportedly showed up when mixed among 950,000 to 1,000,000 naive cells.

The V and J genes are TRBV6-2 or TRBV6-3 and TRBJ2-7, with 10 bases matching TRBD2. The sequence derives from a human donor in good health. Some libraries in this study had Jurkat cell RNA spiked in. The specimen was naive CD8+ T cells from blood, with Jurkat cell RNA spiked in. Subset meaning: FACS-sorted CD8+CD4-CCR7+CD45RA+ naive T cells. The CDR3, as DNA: TGTGCCAGCACCCAAGGGTCCAATCTAGCGGGAGTCGAGCAGTACTTC. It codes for CASTQGSNLAGVEQYF.